This record concerns one T cell receptor beta chain sequence. Its target is unknown. TCRdb reprocessed the reads via MiXCR and lists one record per CDR3 protein. The sample shows some 97,000 distinct CDR3 sequences, less than 25% of them seen only once. These data are taken from a study of T cell repertoires in cytomegalovirus infection. Study-wide findings and caveats: In two of eight donors, the top clonotype was HLA-C-restricted CMV-specific.

Per germline, CDR1 SQVTM and CDR2 ANQGSEA. The J segment lost 3 bases and the V segment lost 4 bases, leaving 4 bases of the junction unmatched. This CDR3 comprises 13 residues. The clonotype was recovered from a human donor in good health (CMV status not recorded). Some clones in this sample may be carry-over from other donors' samples. The chain has TRBV29-1 and TRBJ2-3, with TRBD1 identical over 7 bases. Sequencing used CD8+ T cells from PBMCs. DNA of the CDR3: TGCAGCGTTGGACAGGGTTCGACAGATACGCAGTATTTT. Translating gives CSVGQGSTDTQYF.